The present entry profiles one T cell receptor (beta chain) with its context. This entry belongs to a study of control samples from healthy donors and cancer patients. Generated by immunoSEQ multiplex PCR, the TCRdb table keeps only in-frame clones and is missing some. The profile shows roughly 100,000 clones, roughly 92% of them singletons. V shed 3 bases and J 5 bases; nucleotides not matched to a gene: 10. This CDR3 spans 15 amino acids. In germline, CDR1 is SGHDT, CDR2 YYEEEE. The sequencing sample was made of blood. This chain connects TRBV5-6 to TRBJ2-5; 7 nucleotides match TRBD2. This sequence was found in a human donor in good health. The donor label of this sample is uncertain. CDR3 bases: TGTGCCAGCAGCTGGGAGGGACTAAAGTCGGAGACCCAGTACTTC. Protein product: CASSWEGLKSETQYF. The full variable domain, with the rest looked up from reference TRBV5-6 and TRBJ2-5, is DAGVTQSPTHLIKTRGQQVTLRCSPKSGHDTVSWYQQALGQGPQFIFQYYEEEERQRGNFPDRFSGHQFPNYSSELNVNALLLGDSALYLCASSWEGLKSETQYFGPGTRLLVL.